Each of the 21 T cell receptor beta chains below was sequenced from the same sample in a study of blood T cell repertoires in COVID-19. Here immunoSEQ multiplex PCR was the method, and the copy in TCRdb shows in-frame clones only, minus some. The table has a few hundred thousand clones, approximately 90% seen once. Sequenced material: peripheral blood. These TCRs come from a woman aged 25 to 39 with COVID-19, enrolled during active disease.

In regard to this clone: The sample contains more than one DNA sequence encoding this CDR3. The chain combines TRBV18 with TRBJ1-6, with 8 positions matching TRBD1. This CDR3 has 14 residues. The ends lost 3 bases at V and 10 bases at J; junction bases unmatched: 5. Germline values: CDR1 KGHSH, CDR2 LQKENI. The CDR3 sequence is CASSPGQGGSPLHF. The CDR3 nucleotides read TGTGCCAGCTCACCCGGACAGGGCGGCTCACCCCTCCACTTT. The full variable domain, completed using reference TRBV18 and TRBJ1-6, is NAGVMQNPRHLVRRRGQEARLRCSPMKGHSHVYWYRQLPEEGLKFMVYLQKENIIDESGMPKERFSAEFPKEGPSILRIQQVVRGDSAAYFCASSPGQGGSPLHFGNGTRLTVT.

V usage is TRBV9 and J usage is TRBJ2-7; TRBD2 is a possible D gene (5 bases). CDR1 SGDLS and CDR2 YYNGEE come from the germline V gene. The CDR3 spans 15 residues. V lost 3 bases, J lost 2 bases, and 15 bases lay in between. The DNA of the CDR3 is TGTGCCAGCAGCGGAGGGAAGGGCACCCCCTACGAGCAGTACTTC. This translates into CASSGGKGTPYEQYF.

The chain couples TRBV7-2 to TRBJ1-5; the D gene is possibly TRBD1 (6 bases). CDR1 is SGHTA and CDR2 is FQGNSA in the germline V gene. Trimming took 5 bases from V and 3 from J, leaving 14 bases between them. CDR3 length: 15 residues. The CDR3 DNA reads TGTGCCAGCAGCCTAAGGGGGACCCCCAATCAGCCCCAGCATTTT. It yields the protein CASSLRGTPNQPQHF.

This clone was detected only once. The chain combines TRBV11-3 with TRBJ2-7; no clear D gene. CDR3 length: 14 amino acids. The V and J ends lost 5 bases and 3 bases respectively, with 14 bases between them. Per the germline V gene, CDR1 is SGHNT and CDR2 is YENEEA. The CDR3 region has the DNA TGTGCCAGCAGCCGTCCGACTCGGAGCTACGAGCAGTACTTC. Protein sequence: CASSRPTRSYEQYF.

The genes are TRBV2 and TRBJ2-3; 8 bases align to TRBD1. CDR3 length: 15 residues. CDR1 is SNHLY and CDR2 is FYNNEI in the germline V gene. Trimming at V came to 6 bases and at J to 0 bases, leaving 5 bases not matched to a gene. As DNA, the CDR3 is TGTGCCAGCAGAGACGGACAGGGTAGCACAGATACGCAGTATTTT. This codes for CASRDGQGSTDTQYF. The variable domain in full, completed from reference TRBV2 and TRBJ2-3, reads EPEVTQTPSHQVTQMGQEVILRCVPISNHLYFYWYRQILGQKVEFLVSFYNNEISEKSEIFDDQFSVERPDGSNFTLKIRSTKLEDSAMYFCASRDGQGSTDTQYFGPGTRLTVL.

V is TRBV29-1 and J is TRBJ2-3, with D unresolved. Germline V gene lookup returns CDR1 SQVTM and CDR2 ANQGSEA. This CDR3 has 18 residues. Trimming shortened V by 1 base and J by 3 bases, and 23 bases separated the two germline ends. CDR3 amino acids: CSVEVRRLVAPVTDTQYF. CDR3 DNA: TGCAGCGTTGAAGTCCGCCGGCTAGTAGCCCCTGTTACAGATACGCAGTATTTT.

This clone was seen a handful of times. V gene TRBV7-3 combines with J gene TRBJ1-3; the D gene is possibly TRBD1 (5 bases). The CDR3 consists of 16 residues. V lost 2 bases to trimming and J lost 9 bases, with 20 bases between them. Germline CDR1 is SGHTA and CDR2 is FQGTGA. CDR3 sequence reads: CASSLRGSLYRITIYF. The CDR3 nucleotides read TGTGCCAGCAGCTTACGGGGGAGCTTATACCGAATCACCATATATTTT. The full variable domain, in which reference TRBV7-3 and TRBJ1-3 provide the parts outside the CDR3, is GAGVSQTPSNKVTEKGKYVELRCDPISGHTALYWYRQSLGQGPEFLIYFQGTGAADDSGLPNDRFFAVRPEGSVSTLKIQRTERGDSAVYLCASSLRGSLYRITIYFGEGSWLTVV.

The rearrangement joins TRBV11-2 to TRBJ1-4; D is ambiguous. Trimming removed 4 bases from V and 3 bases from J, with 9 bases in between. Germline values: CDR1 SGHAT, CDR2 FQNNGV. The CDR3 totals 14 residues. In nucleotides, the CDR3 is TGTGCCAGCAGCTCAAGAGGTCCTAATGAAAAACTGTTTTTT. This encodes CASSSRGPNEKLFF.

The chain recombines TRBV6-5 with TRBJ2-7, with D perhaps TRBD1 (6 bases). The CDR3 has 15 amino acids. CDR1 is MNHEY, CDR2 SVGAGI, per germline. The ends were cut back, 5 bases at V and 7 bases at J, with 21 bases in the middle. This CDR3 is CASSQGTASSGEQYF. CDR3 DNA: TGTGCCAGCAGTCAGGGGACGGCGAGCTCTGGGGAGCAGTACTTC.

The genes are TRBV18 and TRBJ1-6, with D possibly matching TRBD1 (5 bases). The germline gives CDR1 KGHSH, CDR2 LQKENI. This CDR3 has 14 residues. Trimming cost V 6 bases and J 5 bases, with 11 bases left between them. The CDR3 protein is CASSRQSDNSPLHF. CDR3 coding DNA: TGTGCCAGCTCGCGACAGTCCGATAATTCACCCCTCCACTTT.

J is TRBJ2-1 and V is TRBV29-1; no definite D call. V lost 4 bases and J 7 bases, leaving 11 bases between the germline ends. The CDR3 is made up of 12 amino acids. In germline, CDR1 is SQVTM, CDR2 ANQGSEA. For the CDR3, the DNA is TGCAGCGTTGCCCCTGTTGCGAATGAGCAGTTCTTC. This encodes CSVAPVANEQFF.

The V and J genes are TRBV12-3 or TRBV12-4 and TRBJ2-7; D uncertain. V lost 6 bases, J lost 2 bases, and 8 bases lay in between. The CDR3 length is 12 residues. The CDR3 here is CASRGLTYEQYF. CDR3 coding DNA: TGTGCCAGCAGGGGCTTGACCTACGAGCAGTACTTC.

This clone was seen once. V is TRBV4-2 and J is TRBJ1-2, with 9 bases fitting TRBD1. The germline V gene encodes CDR1 LGHNA and CDR2 YNFKEQ. V dropped 2 bases and J dropped 2; count of bases not matched to a gene: 9. The CDR3 is 17 residues long. CDR3 coding DNA: TGTGCCAGCAGCCAACCTGCTACAGGGGGCCCCAACTATGGCTACACCTTC. It yields the protein CASSQPATGGPNYGYTF.

The chain links TRBV6-5 to TRBJ1-2; D gene ambiguous. CDR1 is MNHEY and CDR2 is SVGAGI in the germline V gene. Deletions cut 9 bases from V and 1 base from J, with 12 bases between. This CDR3 contains 13 residues. In DNA form, the CDR3 reads TGTGCCAGGTCAAGTGACATTAACTATGGCTACACCTTC. This gives the protein CARSSDINYGYTF.

This clone was observed once. The rearrangement joins TRBV30 to TRBJ1-3; perhaps TRBD1 as D (6 bases). The V gene lost 0 bases and the J gene lost 0 bases, with 12 bases spanning the gap. The CDR3 covers 16 residues. Germline CDR1 is GTSNPN and CDR2 is SVGIG (reference sequence). CDR3 nucleotide sequence: TGTGCCTGGAGTGTACTACGCAGGGGCTCTGGAAACACCATATATTTT. It specifies CAWSVLRRGSGNTIYF. The full variable domain, its missing parts supplied by reference TRBV30 and TRBJ1-3, is SQTIHQWPATLVQPVGSPLSLECTVEGTSNPNLYWYRQAAGRGLQLLFYSVGIGQISSEVPQNLSASRPQDRQFILSSKKLLLSDSGFYLCAWSVLRRGSGNTIYFGEGSWLTVV.

The V gene is TRBV12-2, the J gene TRBJ1-1. TRBV12-2 is an annotated pseudogene. The CDR3 covers 16 residues. CDR3 bases: TGTGCAAGTCGCTTAGACCGGGGGACGGGTCACACTGAAGCTTTCTTT. This translates into CASRLDRGTGHTEAFF.

The chain is built from TRBV2 and TRBJ1-1; 10 bases match TRBD1. CDR1 and CDR2 from the germline V gene are SNHLY and FYNNEI. V lost 6 bases and J lost 3; bases outside the gene matches: 7. The CDR3 totals 15 residues. The DNA for the CDR3 is TGTGCCAGCAGGAGGGACAGGGGCGGTGACACTGAAGCTTTCTTT. Translating gives CASRRDRGGDTEAFF.

J is TRBJ2-7 and V is TRBV6-5; D is perhaps TRBD1 (6 bases). The CDR3 runs to 13 residues. Deletions cut 2 bases from V and 12 bases from J, with 17 bases between. Germline-derived CDR1 and CDR2 are MNHEY and SVGAGI. In DNA form, the CDR3 reads TGTGCCAGCAGTTACGCACCGGGACAAAGAGTGTACGTC. It yields the protein CASSYAPGQRVYV.

This chain links TRBV6-5 with TRBJ2-5; 8 bases align to TRBD1. This CDR3 is 14 amino acids long. Germline assignment: CDR1 MNHEY and CDR2 SVGAGI. With 7 bases clipped from V and 5 bases from J, the junction kept 9 bases outside the gene matches. The CDR3 DNA sequence: TGTGCCAGCACCCGGACAGGGTCCCCCGAGACCCAGTACTTC. Its translation is CASTRTGSPETQYF.

V gene TRBV5-1 combines with J gene TRBJ1-4; 8 bases map to TRBD1. Germline V gene lookup returns CDR1 SGHRS and CDR2 YFSETQ. Trimming at V came to 5 bases and at J to 0 bases, leaving 9 bases not matched to a gene. The CDR3 is made up of 17 amino acids. Written as DNA, the CDR3 is TGCGCCAGCAGTTTTTCAGGACAGGGCGCAACTAATGAAAAACTGTTTTTT. Translated: CASSFSGQGATNEKLFF.

This chain connects TRBV2 to TRBJ1-5; D not certain. This CDR3 has 14 amino acids. V dropped 5 bases and J dropped 3 bases, with 11 bases sitting between them. Germline-derived CDR1 and CDR2 are SNHLY and FYNNEI. The CDR3 spells CASSRLGNNQPQHF. CDR3 coding DNA: TGTGCCAGCAGTCGACTAGGCAACAATCAGCCCCAGCATTTT.